This T cell receptor beta chain was captured in a study of T cell changes during pregnancy in multiple sclerosis. Sequenced by immunoSEQ multiplex PCR; TCRdb stores in-frame clones only, minus some. This table holds 45,000 to 60,000 clones, 90% found once. The germline V gene encodes CDR1 MNHEY and CDR2 SMNVEV (reference sequence). The CDR3 is made up of 14 amino acids. Trimming shortened V by 4 bases and J by 10 bases, and 14 bases separated the two germline ends. This clone was counted only a few times. The chain couples TRBV27 to TRBJ1-6; no reliable D call. This specimen was CD8+ T cells from peripheral blood mononuclear cells, taken before pregnancy. This sequence originates from a female donor with multiple sclerosis, enrolled in a pregnancy study. The CDR3 loop is CASSSQESSSPLHF. The CDR3 bases are TGTGCCAGCAGTTCCCAGGAAAGCTCGTCACCCCTCCACTTT.